The 11 T cell receptor beta chains reported below all come from one sample, sequenced in a study of OX40 agonist ivuxolimab in advanced cancers. The method was immunoSEQ multiplex PCR; TCRdb's version includes in-frame clones alone and lacks a portion of them. The sample holds 60,000 to 85,000 clones, 80% to 95% seen once. The sequencing here drew on CD4+ or CD8+ T cells sorted from blood, taken in a trial of the OX40 agonist ivuxolimab. The receptors were sampled from an adult with an advanced solid tumor such as melanoma, head and neck, liver or kidney cancer.

Written as DNA, the CDR3 is TGTGCCAGCAGCCCGCCGGAACTCAACACTGAAGCTTTCTTT. Translating gives CASSPPELNTEAFF. The rearrangement joins TRBV7-9 to TRBJ1-1; D unclear. The CDR3 contains 14 residues. Deletions cut 5 bases from V and 2 bases from J, with 12 bases between. CDR1 SEHNR and CDR2 FQNEAQ come from the germline V gene (reference sequence).

The gene calls are TRBV9 and TRBJ2-6; possible D gene TRBD1, 5 bases. The CDR3 sequence is 16 residues long. The germline V gene has CDR1 SGDLS and CDR2 YYNGEE. V was shortened by 0 bases and J by 0 bases, with 7 bases between the two germline ends. The chain's CDR3 is CASSVGGSSGANVLTF. CDR3 nucleotide sequence: TGTGCCAGCAGCGTAGGGGGCAGCTCTGGGGCCAACGTCCTGACTTTC.

The V gene is TRBV27, the J gene TRBJ2-7; tentative D call: TRBD2 (5 bases). Trimming left V 5 bases short and J 5 bases short, with 13 bases between. This CDR3 has 13 residues. Germline CDR1 MNHEY, CDR2 SMNVEV (reference sequence). CDR3 bases: TGTGCCAGCAGTCCCTGGACGGGGAACGAGCAGTACTTC. Its translation is CASSPWTGNEQYF.

The chain has TRBV11-2 and TRBJ2-1; D possibly matches TRBD1 or TRBD2 (5 bases each). The CDR3 covers 19 residues. Germline V gene lookup returns CDR1 SGHAT and CDR2 FQNNGV. V dropped 1 base and J dropped 2 bases, with 21 bases sitting between them. CDR3 nucleotides: TGTGCCAGCAGCTTAGTGTTGAGGGACGTTGGCTTAACCTACAATGAGCAGTTCTTC. Encoded protein: CASSLVLRDVGLTYNEQFF.

The chain combines TRBV5-1 with TRBJ1-1, with TRBD1 as a possible D gene (6 bases). The CDR3 is made up of 13 amino acids. CDR1 and CDR2 from the germline V gene are SGHRS and YFSETQ. Trimming left V 4 bases short and J 1 base short, with 8 bases between. CDR3 sequence (DNA): TGCGCCAGCAGCGCGGGACAGAACACTGAAGCTTTCTTT. The encoded protein is CASSAGQNTEAFF.

This clone was observed once. The gene calls are TRBV4-3 and TRBJ1-2, with 9 bases identical to TRBD1. V dropped 0 bases and J dropped 3; count of bases not matched to a gene: 5. CDR3 length: 16 residues. Germline V CDR1 and CDR2: LGHNA, YSLEER. CDR3 region: CASSQDRDRAYYGYTF. The DNA for the CDR3 is TGCGCCAGCAGCCAAGACCGGGACAGGGCCTACTATGGCTACACCTTC.

The V call is TRBV19, the J call TRBJ1-1, with no clear D. The CDR3 covers 14 residues. V shed 3 bases and J shed 0 bases, with 8 bases lying between them. In germline, CDR1 is LNHDA, CDR2 SQIVND (reference sequence). The CDR3 loop reads CASSIGPLNTEAFF. Here the CDR3 DNA reads TGTGCCAGTAGTATTGGGCCGCTGAACACTGAAGCTTTCTTT.

The gene calls are TRBV9 and TRBJ2-1, with D tentatively TRBD2 (5 bases). With 2 bases removed from V and 3 bases from J, the gap between germline ends came to 15 bases. The germline gives CDR1 SGDLS, CDR2 YYNGEE. The CDR3 sequence is 16 residues long. The CDR3 spells CASSVPLAGGYNEQFF. Here the CDR3 DNA reads TGTGCCAGCAGCGTGCCCCTGGCGGGCGGCTACAATGAGCAGTTCTTC.

DNA of the CDR3: TGTGCCAGTAGTCCGGATGTGGCTTCTGAAGCTTTCTTT. Protein: CASSPDVASEAFF. The rearrangement uses TRBV19 and TRBJ1-1, with D uncertain. This CDR3 is built from 13 residues. V lost 5 bases and J lost 6, with 13 bases in between. Germline assignment: CDR1 LNHDA and CDR2 SQIVND (reference sequence).

The chain employs TRBV6-5 and TRBJ1-4; a possible D gene is TRBD1 (5 bases). V lost 2 bases to trimming and J lost 0 bases, with 10 bases between them. There are 16 residues in the CDR3. From germline, CDR1 is MNHEY and CDR2 SVGAGI. In DNA form, the CDR3 reads TGTGCCAGCAGTTACACGGGGGAGGCAACTAATGAAAAACTGTTTTTT. This sequence encodes CASSYTGEATNEKLFF.

This rearrangement joins TRBV11-2 to TRBJ2-7, with D unclear. Germline CDR1 is SGHAT and CDR2 is FQNNGV. V shed 6 bases and J shed 3 bases, with 3 bases lying between them. This CDR3 is 10 amino acids long. This CDR3 reads CASSHYEQYF. The CDR3 DNA sequence: TGTGCCAGCAGTCACTACGAGCAGTACTTC.